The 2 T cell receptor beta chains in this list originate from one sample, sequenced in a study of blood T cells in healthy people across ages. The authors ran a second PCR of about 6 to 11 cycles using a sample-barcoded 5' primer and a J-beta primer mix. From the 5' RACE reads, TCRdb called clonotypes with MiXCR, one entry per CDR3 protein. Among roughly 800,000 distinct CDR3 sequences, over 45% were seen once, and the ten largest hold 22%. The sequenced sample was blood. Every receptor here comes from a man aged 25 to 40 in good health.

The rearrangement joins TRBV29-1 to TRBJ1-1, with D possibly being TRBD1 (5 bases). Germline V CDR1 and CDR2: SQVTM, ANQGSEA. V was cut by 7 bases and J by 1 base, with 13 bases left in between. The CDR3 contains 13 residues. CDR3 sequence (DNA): TGCAGCGCCCTGGCGACAGCGAACACTGAAGCTTTCTTT. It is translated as CSALATANTEAFF.

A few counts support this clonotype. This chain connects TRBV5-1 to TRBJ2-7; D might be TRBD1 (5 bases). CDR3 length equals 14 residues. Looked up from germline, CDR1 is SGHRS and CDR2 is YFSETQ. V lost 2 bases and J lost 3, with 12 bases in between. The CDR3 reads CASSLGAVFYEQYF. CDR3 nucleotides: TGCGCCAGCAGCTTAGGGGCGGTCTTCTACGAGCAGTACTTC.